This T cell receptor (beta chain) was observed in a study of blood T cell repertoires in COVID-19. Study background: Acute and convalescent COVID-19 specimens originated in the United States, Italy and Spain.

Profiled with immunoSEQ multiplex PCR; TCRdb holds only in-frame clones, not every one. The table records about 210,000 clones, 83% of them present only once. Concerning this clone: At one end the junction does not follow the germline gene, possibly because of a read error.

The sequence came from a man aged 50 to 60 with active or convalescent COVID-19. Sequencing was performed on peripheral blood.

The CDR3 DNA is TGTGCTAGCAGCTTAGCGGGAGGGGATGAGCAGTTCTTC. This codes for CASSLAGGDEQFF. The J gene is TRBJ2-1, the V gene TRBV7-7; 11 bases align to TRBD2. CDR1 and CDR2 (germline): SSHAT, FNYEAQ (reference sequence). The CDR3 extends over 13 amino acids.